This TCR beta chain was sequenced during a study of CD8+ T cells in alopecia areata. Study-wide background: Among treated patients, oral tofacitinib was administered at 5 to 10 mg twice daily. Study-level findings and limits: On tofacitinib, scalp and blood still held many of the expanded lesional clones.

Documented treatment: oral pan-JAK inhibitor, 5-10 mg twice daily. Alopecia areata patients gave lesional scalp punch biopsies and peripheral blood samples. It was from PBMCs that CD4+ and CD8+ T cells were sorted. V was trimmed by 1 base and J by 5 bases, leaving 12 bases between them. CDR1 and CDR2 from the germline V gene are SQVTM and ANQGSEA. This CDR3 contains 13 residues. RNA extraction and reverse transcription yielded cDNA as sequencing template. Profiled with immunoSEQ multiplex PCR; TCRdb holds only in-frame clones, not every one. Of under 250,000 clones in the sample, less than 75% are singletons; the top ten hold 1.5% to 2%. Details on this clone: Its antigen is still unknown.

The input for sequencing was CD4+ T cells sorted from blood, taken at week 4, from a patient treated with tofacitinib. This chain links TRBV29-1 with TRBJ2-7; no clear D gene. The clonotype was recovered from a human donor with alopecia areata. CDR3 nucleotides: TGCAGCGTTGAAGTAGCCCCGCGGAACGAGCAGTACTTC. Amino acids: CSVEVAPRNEQYF.